Following are 29 T cell receptor beta chains from one sample sequenced in a study of shared clonotypes between healthy human individuals. The repertoire was sequenced with immunoSEQ multiplex PCR; TCRdb's copy has only in-frame clones and lacks some. The data hold about 1.1 million clones, with about 80% observed a single time. The sample was memory CD4+ T cells from PBMCs. Subset specified: CD45RA-negative fraction. The receptors shown here come from a man between 18 and 35 years old in good health. Some clones in this sample may be carry-over from other donors' samples.

This clone was seen a single time. V is TRBV6-6 and J is TRBJ1-1; the D gene is possibly TRBD1 (5 bases). Germline values: CDR1 MNHNY, CDR2 SVGAGI (reference sequence). The CDR3 length is 15 residues. V lost 2 bases and J lost 0, with 10 bases in between. CDR3 protein: CASSYQRRVNTEAFF. In DNA, the CDR3 is TGTGCCAGCAGTTACCAACGCAGGGTGAACACTGAAGCTTTCTTT.

The rearrangement joins TRBV19 to TRBJ2-1; 11 bases fit TRBD2. V gave up 5 bases and J gave up 3 bases; unmatched junction bases: 9. The length of the CDR3 is 17 residues. Germline CDR1 LNHDA, CDR2 SQIVND (reference sequence). CDR3 residues: CASSDPLGLADYNEQFF. CDR3 DNA sequence: TGTGCCAGTAGTGACCCCCTGGGACTAGCGGACTACAATGAGCAGTTCTTC.

The table lists this clone with a count of one. This chain links TRBV10-2 with TRBJ1-1; 7 bases map to TRBD1. The germline V gene encodes CDR1 WSHSY and CDR2 SAAADI. The trim removed 2 bases at V and 4 bases at J, leaving 7 bases unmatched. This CDR3 spans 15 amino acids. The CDR3, as DNA: TGCGCCAGCAGTGAGCGGGCAGGGGGAATCACTGAAGCTTTCTTT. Translated: CASSERAGGITEAFF.

On this clone: The sample holds other DNA sequences that translate to the same CDR3. The genes are TRBV5-1 and TRBJ2-3; weak D call: TRBD2 (6 bases). The CDR3 runs 13 residues. Between the trimmed V and J ends, which lost 6 bases and 5 bases, there was a span of 13 bases. Germline values: CDR1 SGHRS, CDR2 YFSETQ. CDR3 in amino acids: CASKETGGDTQYF. The CDR3 DNA reads as TGCGCCAGCAAGGAAACCGGGGGAGATACGCAGTATTTT.

The chain joins TRBV6-6 to TRBJ2-5; 11 bases fit TRBD2. The CDR3 contains 16 residues. V lost 1 base to trimming and J lost 2 bases; unmatched junction nucleotides: 3. Germline CDR1 is MNHNY and CDR2 is SVGAGI (reference sequence). The CDR3 is CASSYLGTSGQETQYF. For the CDR3, the DNA is TGTGCCAGCAGTTACTTGGGGACTAGCGGTCAAGAGACCCAGTACTTC.

In the case of this clone: Other DNA variants within this sample encode the same CDR3. The chain joins TRBV7-3 to TRBJ2-3; D is possibly TRBD2 (7 bases). Germline V lookup: CDR1 SGHTA, CDR2 FQGTGA. Trimming removed 5 bases at V and 3 bases at J, with 12 bases between. This CDR3 region has 14 residues. The CDR3: CASSPGGSTDTQYF. CDR3 nucleotide sequence: TGTGCCAGCAGCCCGGGGGGCTCTACAGATACGCAGTATTTT.

The rearrangement joins TRBV10-3 to TRBJ2-3; D unclear. The CDR3 has 11 amino acids. Germline assignment: CDR1 ENHRY and CDR2 SYGVKD. Trimming shortened V by 10 bases and J by 6 bases, and 11 bases separated the two germline ends. In DNA form, the CDR3 reads TGTGCCACTTCAGAAGCCGATACGCAGTATTTT. It translates to CATSEADTQYF.

As to this clone: The same CDR3 is also encoded by other DNA sequences in this sample. The chain carries TRBV5-1 and TRBJ2-5, with 13 positions matching TRBD2. Germline V gene sequence: CDR1 SGHRS, CDR2 YFSETQ. This CDR3 is 16 amino acids long. V shed 0 bases, J shed 4 bases, and the junction held 3 bases outside the gene matches. For the CDR3, the DNA is TGCGCCAGCAGCTTGGGACTAGCGGGAGGTGGAGAGACCCAGTACTTC. Encoded protein: CASSLGLAGGGETQYF.

The V and J genes are TRBV9 and TRBJ2-7; 14 nucleotides match TRBD2. Germline values: CDR1 SGDLS, CDR2 YYNGEE. V dropped 4 bases and J dropped 6; count of bases not matched to a gene: 9. CDR3 length: 16 amino acids. The CDR3 protein is CASSIGLAGGLGEQYF. In DNA form, the CDR3 reads TGTGCCAGCAGCATCGGACTAGCGGGAGGACTTGGCGAGCAGTACTTC. Together with reference TRBV9 and TRBJ2-7, the CDR3 gives the full variable domain: DSGVTQTPKHLITATGQRVTLRCSPRSGDLSVYWYQQSLDQGLQFLIQYYNGEERAKGNILERFSAQQFPDLHSELNLSSLELGDSALYFCASSIGLAGGLGEQYFGPGTRLTVT.

This clone was seen a single time. CDR3 in amino acids: CASSLVYGGDPSGEQFF. CDR3 sequence (DNA): TGTGCCAGCAGCTTAGTATACGGGGGAGACCCCTCGGGTGAGCAGTTCTTC. This rearrangement joins TRBV7-2 to TRBJ2-1; a weak D match, TRBD2 (6 bases). The germline CDR1 and CDR2 sequences are SGHTA and FQGNSA. V was clipped by 1 base and J by 9 bases, with 22 bases between them. The CDR3 is 17 amino acids.

The chain combines TRBV5-4 with TRBJ2-1; 8 bases align to TRBD2. V shed 3 bases, J shed 0 bases, and the junction held 5 bases outside the gene matches. The CDR3 has 16 amino acids. Germline CDR1 is SGHNT and CDR2 is YYREEE (reference sequence). Here the CDR3 reads CASSSSGTSSYNEQFF. The DNA of the CDR3 is TGTGCCAGCAGCTCCTCCGGGACTAGCTCCTACAATGAGCAGTTCTTC.

J is TRBJ1-2 and V is TRBV5-4, with a weak D call TRBD1 (6 bases). CDR1 and CDR2 from the germline V gene are SGHNT and YYREEE (reference sequence). The CDR3 sequence is 15 residues long. V was pared by 10 bases and J by 4 bases, with 23 bases between. This CDR3 is CAAQEGGTISYGYTF. The CDR3 bases are TGTGCCGCCCAAGAAGGGGGAACGATTAGCTATGGCTACACCTTC.

This chain uses TRBV19 with TRBJ2-2; TRBD1 might be the D (6 bases). Trimming cost V 5 bases and J 6 bases, with 10 bases left between them. This CDR3 region has 13 residues. CDR1 and CDR2 from the germline V gene are LNHDA and SQIVND (reference sequence). DNA for the CDR3: TGTGCCAGTAGTCCCCGACAGGCCGGGGAGCTGTTTTTT. It yields the protein CASSPRQAGELFF.

The V gene is TRBV30, the J gene TRBJ1-5; no definite D call. The V end lost 1 base, the J end lost 8 bases, and 15 bases lay between the germline ends. The CDR3 has 14 amino acids. Germline CDR1 and CDR2: GTSNPN and SVGIG (reference sequence). CDR3 loop: CAWSADFQSKPQHF. CDR3 coding DNA: TGTGCCTGGAGTGCGGATTTTCAATCGAAGCCCCAGCATTTT.

About this clone itself: A read error may explain this, as a much larger clone is one base away. Additional DNA sequences in this sample encode the identical CDR3. V is TRBV4-1 and J is TRBJ1-1, with a possible D match to TRBD1 (5 bases). V gave up 1 base and J gave up 1 base, with 10 bases separating them. Germline V gives CDR1 MGHRA, CDR2 YSYEKL. The CDR3 extends over 15 amino acids. CDR3 bases: TGCGCCAGCAGCCAAGTCGGGACGGGGAACACTGAAGCTTTCTTT. Its translation is CASSQVGTGNTEAFF.

The J gene is TRBJ1-1, the V gene TRBV9; maybe TRBD1 (5 bases). The CDR3 runs 14 residues. Germline V gene lookup returns CDR1 SGDLS and CDR2 YYNGEE. Trimming shortened V by 0 bases and J by 5 bases, and 11 bases separated the two germline ends. The CDR3 DNA reads TGTGCCAGCAGCGTAGGGGCAGGGATTACTGAAGCTTTCTTT. Protein product: CASSVGAGITEAFF.

The chain employs TRBV7-3 and TRBJ1-2; 9 positions agree with TRBD1. This CDR3 comprises 13 residues. From germline, CDR1 is SGHTA and CDR2 FQGTGA. With V trimmed by 4 bases and J by 8 bases, 5 bases remained unmatched. Here the CDR3 reads CASSSLTGGGYTF. The CDR3 DNA reads TGTGCCAGCAGCTCCCTGACAGGGGGAGGCTACACCTTC.

This sequence joins TRBV14 and TRBJ2-1; 7 bases line up with TRBD2. Trimming at V came to 1 base and at J to 4 bases, leaving 10 bases not matched to a gene. CDR3 length: 17 residues. The germline gives CDR1 SGHDN, CDR2 FVKESK. CDR3 sequence reads: CASSQGRAAGFYNEQFF. In nucleotides, the CDR3 is TGTGCCAGCAGCCAAGGACGCGCAGCGGGGTTTTACAATGAGCAGTTCTTC.

The CDR3 bases are TGCGCCAGCAGCTTGGGGGGAGGCCTCTCCTACGAGCAGTACTTC. This gives the protein CASSLGGGLSYEQYF. V is TRBV5-1 and J is TRBJ2-7; tentative D call: TRBD2 (6 bases). Germline CDR1 is SGHRS and CDR2 is YFSETQ. V lost 0 bases to trimming and J lost 0 bases, with 10 bases between them. The CDR3 has 15 amino acids. Supplemented by reference TRBV5-1 and TRBJ2-7, the full variable domain reads KAGVTQTPRYLIKTRGQQVTLSCSPISGHRSVSWYQQTPGQGLQFLFEYFSETQRNKGNFPGRFSGRQFSNSRSEMNVSTLELGDSALYLCASSLGGGLSYEQYFGPGTRLTVT.

The chain links TRBV11-1 to TRBJ2-7; TRBD2 might be the D (6 bases). The germline V gene has CDR1 SGHAT and CDR2 FQDESV (reference sequence). Trimming took off 5 bases at V and 2 bases at J, with 19 bases between the two ends. The CDR3 covers 16 residues. The CDR3 here is CASSHGGWGRPYEQYF. The CDR3 DNA is TGTGCCAGCAGCCATGGGGGTTGGGGGAGGCCCTACGAGCAGTACTTC.

This chain's CDR3 is CASRMPEGSYEQYF. CDR3 in DNA: TGTGCCAGCCGGATGCCTGAAGGCTCCTACGAGCAGTACTTC. The chain couples TRBV28 to TRBJ2-7; D is ambiguous. The CDR3 is made up of 14 amino acids. Between the trimmed V and J ends, which lost 8 bases and 0 bases, there was a span of 14 bases. Germline V lookup: CDR1 MDHEN, CDR2 SYDVKM.

The chain has TRBV5-4 and TRBJ1-4; maybe TRBD1 (5 bases). V was pared by 4 bases and J by 4 bases, with 8 bases between. The length of the CDR3 is 13 residues. Germline V lookup: CDR1 SGHNT, CDR2 YYREEE (reference sequence). The CDR3 DNA follows: TGTGCCAGCAGCAAACAGGTTAATGAAAAACTGTTTTTT. Its translation: CASSKQVNEKLFF.

This clone was seen a single time. The sample holds other DNA sequences that translate to the same CDR3. CDR3 nucleotides: TGTGCCAGCAGTTACTCGTCTAGCAATCAGCCCCAGCATTTT. This sequence encodes CASSYSSSNQPQHF. This sequence joins TRBV6-6 and TRBJ1-5; D is unresolved. The V end lost 0 bases, the J end lost 0 bases, and 3 bases lay between the germline ends. CDR3 size: 14 residues. CDR1 is MNHNY and CDR2 is SVGAGI in the germline V gene (reference sequence).

This clone has a handful of counts. V usage is TRBV18 and J usage is TRBJ1-3; 7 bases agree with TRBD1. The V gene's germline CDR1 is KGHSH and CDR2 LQKENI. J was trimmed by 4 bases and V by 2 bases; bases with no gene match: 5. The CDR3 is 15 amino acids. The DNA of the CDR3 is TGTGCCAGCTCACCATCGGGACAGAAAGGAAACACCATATATTTT. Its protein product is CASSPSGQKGNTIYF.

This clone was found many times. The chain uses TRBV15 and TRBJ2-1; TRBD2 matches at 7 bases. Germline V gene data show CDR1 as LNHNV and CDR2 as YYDKDF (reference sequence). V dropped 9 bases and J dropped 9; count of bases not matched to a gene: 14. This CDR3 comprises 14 residues. CDR3 residues: CATGAGPSWGEQFF. The DNA of the CDR3 is TGTGCCACGGGAGCGGGACCCTCATGGGGTGAGCAGTTCTTC.

V usage is TRBV18 and J usage is TRBJ2-2, with 10 bases fitting TRBD1. V was clipped by 4 bases and J by 4 bases; unmatched bases: 9. CDR3 length: 17 amino acids. Germline CDR1 is KGHSH and CDR2 is LQKENI. Here the CDR3 DNA reads TGTGCCAGCTCACGACAGGGGGCCGGTTTAAGCACCGGGGAGCTGTTTTTT. It yields the protein CASSRQGAGLSTGELFF.

This chain uses TRBV11-2 with TRBJ2-1; D could derive from TRBD1 or TRBD2 (5 bases each). The CDR3 runs 16 residues. V lost 0 bases to trimming and J lost 6 bases, with 15 bases between them. The germline gives CDR1 SGHAT, CDR2 FQNNGV. CDR3 sequence: CASSLDLGGRSNEQFF. CDR3 DNA sequence: TGTGCCAGCAGCTTAGATCTTGGGGGTCGATCCAATGAGCAGTTCTTC.

The chain has TRBV5-1 and TRBJ1-1, with 10 bases that match TRBD1. The CDR3 extends over 15 amino acids. V gave up 0 bases and J gave up 1 base; unmatched junction bases: 0. Germline V lookup: CDR1 SGHRS, CDR2 YFSETQ. The DNA for the CDR3 is TGCGCCAGCAGCTTGGGGGACAGGGGGAACACTGAAGCTTTCTTT. This encodes CASSLGDRGNTEAFF.

This clone appeared a single time. V is TRBV4-2 and J is TRBJ2-7; no clear D gene. The CDR3 sequence is 12 residues long. Germline CDR1 reads LGHNA; CDR2 reads YNFKEQ. Trimming pared 4 bases from V and 0 bases from J, leaving 4 bases between. CDR3: CASSRDSYEQYF. The DNA of the CDR3 is TGTGCCAGCAGCCGAGACTCCTACGAGCAGTACTTC.